Shown below are 2 T cell receptor beta chains from a single sample sequenced in a study of blood T cell repertoires in COVID-19. Clones were sequenced by immunoSEQ multiplex PCR, and TCRdb holds only the in-frame ones, with some missing. This sample has about 120,000 clones, with about 74% found just once. Material: peripheral blood. The receptors stem from a human donor in a cohort sampled during active COVID-19.

The chain has TRBV6-1 and TRBJ1-2, with 8 bases identical to TRBD1. V was pared by 2 bases and J by 3 bases, with 5 bases of the junction left unmatched. Germline V gives CDR1 MNHNS, CDR2 SASEGT. The CDR3 runs to 15 residues. CDR3 DNA sequence: TGTGCCAGCAGTGAAACTTCGACAGGGGACTATGGCTACACCTTC. It specifies CASSETSTGDYGYTF.

The chain combines TRBV28 with TRBJ1-1; TRBD1 might be the D (6 bases). Deletions cut 6 bases from V and 4 bases from J, with 15 bases between. Looked up from germline, CDR1 is MDHEN and CDR2 is SYDVKM. The CDR3 consists of 14 residues. The CDR3 here is CASSSTGYGTEAFF. The DNA of the CDR3 is TGTGCCAGCAGCTCCACAGGGTACGGCACTGAAGCTTTCTTT.